One sample yielded the 32 T cell receptor beta chains listed below, sequenced in a study of T cell responses to AZD1222 COVID-19 vaccine. Clones were sequenced by immunoSEQ multiplex PCR, and TCRdb holds only the in-frame ones, with some missing. The sample shows more than 95,000 clones, 90% to 95% of them seen only once. This material consisted of peripheral blood, taken on day 0 of AZD1222 vaccination. The receptors originated from an adult in good health.

The chain combines TRBV14 with TRBJ2-4; either TRBD1 or TRBD2 may fit D (6 bases each). Trimming shortened V by 4 bases and J by 4 bases, and 14 bases separated the two germline ends. CDR1 is SGHDN, CDR2 FVKESK, per germline. This CDR3 has 15 residues. The CDR3 DNA sequence: TGTGCCAGCAGCCTATCCGGAGGGGGGAAAAACATTCAGTACTTC. This translates into CASSLSGGGKNIQYF.

The V call is TRBV9, the J call TRBJ2-7; possibly TRBD1 for D (6 bases). CDR1 and CDR2 from the germline V gene are SGDLS and YYNGEE. V gave up 4 bases and J gave up 0 bases, with 11 bases separating them. CDR3 length: 14 amino acids. This CDR3 reads CASSFQDSSYEQYF. The CDR3 DNA follows: TGTGCCAGCAGCTTTCAGGACAGCTCCTACGAGCAGTACTTC.

On this clone: Other DNA variants within this sample encode the same CDR3. The chain uses TRBV5-1 and TRBJ2-7; D may be TRBD1 (5 bases). The CDR3 has 13 residues. Germline V gene lookup returns CDR1 SGHRS and CDR2 YFSETQ. V lost 1 base and J 0 bases, leaving 5 bases between the germline ends. The CDR3 loop is CASSLQGSYEQYF. Here the CDR3 DNA reads TGCGCCAGCAGCTTGCAGGGCTCCTACGAGCAGTACTTC.

The CDR3 loop is CASSPRTGSNQPQHF. The CDR3 DNA sequence: TGTGCCAGCAGCCCCCGAACAGGCAGCAATCAGCCCCAGCATTTT. The chain carries TRBV6-2 or TRBV6-3 and TRBJ1-5; possible D gene TRBD1, 5 bases. V lost 6 bases, J lost 1 base, and 13 bases lay in between. CDR1 is MNHEY and CDR2 is SVGEGT in the germline V gene. The CDR3 consists of 15 residues.

V and J are TRBV28 and TRBJ2-2; 9 nucleotides line up with TRBD1. There are 15 residues in the CDR3. V lost 5 bases and J lost 4; bases outside the gene matches: 5. Germline V gene lookup returns CDR1 MDHEN and CDR2 SYDVKM. CDR3 nucleotide sequence: TGTGCCAGCAGTCCCCGGGACAGGGTCACCGGGGAGCTGTTTTTT. It specifies CASSPRDRVTGELFF.

This clone was found once. This chain links TRBV12-1 with TRBJ2-7; the D call TRBD1 from the table was never checked on the DNA. TRBV12-1 counts as a pseudogene. CDR3 length: 14 residues. CDR3 DNA: TGTGCCAGCAGCCCGACAGTCTTCTCCTACGAGCAGTACTTC. Its protein product is CASSPTVFSYEQYF.

This rearrangement joins TRBV19 to TRBJ1-2; 9 bases fit TRBD1. The CDR3 length is 16 residues. After removal of 6 bases from V and 4 bases from J, the junction contained 12 bases not matched to a gene. The germline CDR1 and CDR2 sequences are LNHDA and SQIVND (reference sequence). The CDR3 here is CASRGTGGAKAYGYTF. The CDR3 DNA reads TGTGCCAGTAGAGGCACAGGGGGCGCGAAAGCCTATGGCTACACCTTC.

The CDR3 region has the DNA TGTGCCACCAGCAGAGATACGGCGGGGGGTAATCAGCCCCAGCATTTT. Its translation: CATSRDTAGGNQPQHF. This chain connects TRBV15 to TRBJ1-5; perhaps TRBD1 as D (5 bases). Germline CDR1 LNHNV, CDR2 YYDKDF (reference sequence). The CDR3 spans 16 residues. V was clipped by 0 bases and J by 4 bases, with 13 bases between them.

The chain has TRBV4-3 and TRBJ1-1, with D unresolved. This CDR3 is built from 15 residues. The V gene's germline CDR1 is LGHNA and CDR2 YSLEER. V lost 4 bases to trimming and J lost 0 bases, with 12 bases between them. The CDR3 coding sequence is TGCGCCAGCAGCCTAGGCAAGGGCTTGAACACTGAAGCTTTCTTT. This translates into CASSLGKGLNTEAFF.

V is TRBV18 and J is TRBJ1-1, with 8 bases matching TRBD1. The CDR3 has 18 amino acids. V lost 6 bases to trimming and J lost 1 base; unmatched junction nucleotides: 16. In germline, CDR1 is KGHSH, CDR2 LQKENI. CDR3 in amino acids: CASSPILRTGRANTEAFF. The DNA of the CDR3 is TGTGCCAGCTCCCCCATACTACGGACAGGGCGGGCGAACACTGAAGCTTTCTTT.

V gene TRBV28 combines with J gene TRBJ1-2; 7 nucleotides match TRBD1. This CDR3 comprises 15 residues. Trimming at V came to 1 base and at J to 4 bases, leaving 6 bases not matched to a gene. Germline V gene lookup returns CDR1 MDHEN and CDR2 SYDVKM. The DNA of the CDR3 is TGTGCCAGCAGTTTATACAGGACAGGCCGCTATGGCTACACCTTC. This codes for CASSLYRTGRYGYTF.

The gene calls are TRBV7-3 and TRBJ2-1; D might be TRBD2 (6 bases). Germline V gene sequence: CDR1 SGHTA, CDR2 FQGTGA. This CDR3 has 12 residues. V was cut by 4 bases and J by 12 bases, with 13 bases left in between. DNA for the CDR3: TGTGCCAGCAGCTATCGTGGAGGGACGCAGTTCTTC. It encodes CASSYRGGTQFF.

V and J are TRBV30 and TRBJ1-2, with 9 bases matching TRBD1. Unmatched junction bases numbered 4, after V lost 3 bases and J lost 5 bases. The germline CDR1 and CDR2 sequences are GTSNPN and SVGIG (reference sequence). The CDR3 runs to 13 residues. CDR3 sequence (DNA): TGTGCCTGGAGGCTGGGACAGGGATATGGCTACACCTTC. Translation: CAWRLGQGYGYTF. The full variable domain, with the rest looked up from reference TRBV30 and TRBJ1-2, is SQTIHQWPATLVQPVGSPLSLECTVEGTSNPNLYWYRQAAGRGLQLLFYSVGIGQISSEVPQNLSASRPQDRQFILSSKKLLLSDSGFYLCAWRLGQGYGYTFGSGTRLTVV.

This clone was observed a handful of times. The chain joins TRBV19 to TRBJ1-2, with D possibly matching TRBD1 (5 bases). This CDR3 is built from 11 residues. Trimming took 5 bases from V and 12 from J, leaving 13 bases between them. CDR1 and CDR2 (germline): LNHDA, SQIVND (reference sequence). The CDR3 bases are TGTGCCAGTAGTTCTGCCGGGACGGACACCTTC. As protein: CASSSAGTDTF.

This clone has a single count. The chain carries TRBV9 and TRBJ2-7; D possibly corresponds to TRBD1 (5 bases). This CDR3 spans 15 amino acids. Germline V gene data show CDR1 as SGDLS and CDR2 as YYNGEE. Trimming pared 0 bases from V and 0 bases from J, leaving 10 bases between. The CDR3 region has the DNA TGTGCCAGCAGCGTAGGGGGCTCGAGCTCCTACGAGCAGTACTTC. It is translated as CASSVGGSSSYEQYF.

CDR3 DNA sequence: TGCGCCAGCAGCCTGGGATCTGGAAACACCATATATTTT. Protein sequence: CASSLGSGNTIYF. The chain uses TRBV5-1 and TRBJ1-3; D gene ambiguous. V was clipped by 4 bases and J by 1 base, with 6 bases between them. The CDR3 length is 13 residues. Per germline, CDR1 SGHRS and CDR2 YFSETQ.

DNA of the CDR3: TGTGCAAGTCGCTTAAACGGGACTAGCGGGTCCGATGAGCAGTTCTTC. Translation gives CASRLNGTSGSDEQFF. J is TRBJ2-1 and V is TRBV12-2; no DNA check was done on the table's D call, TRBD2. TRBV12-2 counts as a pseudogene. This CDR3 has 16 residues.

Written as DNA, the CDR3 is TGTGCCAGCTCACCGGGGACTAGCGGATACTACGAGCAGTACTTC. Translating it yields CASSPGTSGYYEQYF. The chain recombines TRBV18 with TRBJ2-7, with 11 bases fitting TRBD2. This CDR3 is 15 amino acids long. Germline trimming cut 3 bases from V and 3 bases from J; bases unmatched to any gene: 4. Germline CDR1 reads KGHSH; CDR2 reads LQKENI. The whole variable domain, remainder taken from reference TRBV18 and TRBJ2-7, is NAGVMQNPRHLVRRRGQEARLRCSPMKGHSHVYWYRQLPEEGLKFMVYLQKENIIDESGMPKERFSAEFPKEGPSILRIQQVVRGDSAAYFCASSPGTSGYYEQYFGPGTRLTVT.

The chain uses TRBV6-5 and TRBJ1-3; 8 bases are shared with TRBD1. This CDR3 is built from 14 residues. Germline CDR1 and CDR2: MNHEY and SVGAGI. Losses at the gene ends were 6 bases for V and 4 bases for J; bases not matched to a gene: 5. Here the CDR3 reads CASSPTGGGNTIYF. The CDR3 DNA follows: TGTGCCAGCAGCCCAACAGGGGGAGGAAACACCATATATTTT.

As regards this clone: Other DNA sequences in this sample translate to the same CDR3. The CDR3 sequence: CASSLDRAGNTIYF. The DNA of the CDR3 is TGTGCCAGCAGCCTCGACAGGGCTGGAAACACCATATATTTT. The gene calls are TRBV5-4 and TRBJ1-3; TRBD1 aligns across 7 bases. This CDR3 comprises 14 residues. Looked up from germline, CDR1 is SGHNT and CDR2 is YYREEE (reference sequence). The ends lost 4 bases at V and 2 bases at J; junction bases unmatched: 3.

The chain joins TRBV7-2 to TRBJ2-3; the D gene is possibly TRBD1 (5 bases). Germline V gene data show CDR1 as SGHTA and CDR2 as FQGNSA. Trimming cost V 0 bases and J 3 bases, with 13 bases left between them. There are 16 residues in the CDR3. The chain's CDR3 is CASSLAGRVITDTQYF. In nucleotides, the CDR3 is TGTGCCAGCAGCTTAGCGGGCAGGGTGATTACAGATACGCAGTATTTT.

The genes are TRBV5-5 and TRBJ2-1; no clear D. Trimming cost V 2 bases and J 6 bases, with 9 bases left between them. CDR1 and CDR2 (germline): SGHKS, YYEKEE (reference sequence). CDR3 length: 13 residues. This CDR3 reads CASSFGPSNEQFF. Here the CDR3 DNA reads TGTGCCAGCAGCTTCGGACCCTCCAATGAGCAGTTCTTC. Drawing the rest from reference TRBV5-5 and TRBJ2-1, the complete variable domain is DAGVTQSPTHLIKTRGQQVTLRCSPISGHKSVSWYQQVLGQGPQFIFQYYEKEERGRGNFPDRFSARQFPNYSSELNVNALLLGDSALYLCASSFGPSNEQFFGPGTRLTVL.

CDR3 in DNA: TGTGCCAGCAGCGTGGGACTTGGTACGACCTACGAGCAGTACTTC. Its translation is CASSVGLGTTYEQYF. This rearrangement joins TRBV5-5 to TRBJ2-7; D is possibly TRBD2 (6 bases). V was cut by 4 bases and J by 2 bases, with 16 bases left in between. This CDR3 has 15 amino acids. The germline gives CDR1 SGHKS, CDR2 YYEKEE (reference sequence).

This clone was seen only once. The V call is TRBV30, the J call TRBJ2-7, with D perhaps TRBD1 (6 bases). V was trimmed by 3 bases and J by 0 bases, leaving 12 bases between them. Germline CDR1 reads GTSNPN; CDR2 reads SVGIG (reference sequence). The CDR3 spans 14 residues. The CDR3: CAWSRGGSSYEQYF. In nucleotides, the CDR3 is TGTGCCTGGAGCAGAGGGGGTAGCTCCTACGAGCAGTACTTC.

J is TRBJ2-7 and V is TRBV6-1; D not certain. CDR1 and CDR2 from the germline V gene are MNHNS and SASEGT. Trimming shortened V by 4 bases and J by 1 base, and 17 bases separated the two germline ends. The CDR3 is 16 residues long. CDR3 loop: CASSGGHNSKSYEQYF. CDR3 bases: TGTGCCAGCAGTGGCGGCCACAATAGTAAGTCCTACGAGCAGTACTTC.

This chain joins TRBV19 and TRBJ2-1, with a tentative D call TRBD2 (6 bases). The length of the CDR3 is 14 residues. Germline V gives CDR1 LNHDA, CDR2 SQIVND (reference sequence). V was cut by 6 bases and J by 6 bases, with 15 bases left in between. The CDR3 loop reads CASRRSSGGNEQFF. CDR3 nucleotide sequence: TGTGCCAGTAGGAGGTCCTCCGGGGGCAATGAGCAGTTCTTC.

The chain couples TRBV28 to TRBJ2-3; 12 nucleotides line up with TRBD2. Germline CDR1 MDHEN, CDR2 SYDVKM. This CDR3 spans 16 amino acids. V shed 3 bases, J shed 3 bases, and the junction held 4 bases outside the gene matches. Here the CDR3 DNA reads TGTGCCAGCAGTTTTCTAGCGGGAGGGCCTACAGATACGCAGTATTTT. Translating gives CASSFLAGGPTDTQYF.

The J gene is TRBJ1-1, the V gene TRBV19, with TRBD1 as a possible D gene (6 bases). This CDR3 contains 15 residues. Germline loops: CDR1 LNHDA, CDR2 SQIVND (reference sequence). V lost 1 base, J lost 5 bases, and 14 bases lay in between. This CDR3 is CASSIGRGSGTEAFF. Written as DNA, the CDR3 is TGTGCCAGTAGTATAGGCAGGGGTAGTGGGACTGAAGCTTTCTTT.

J is TRBJ1-2 and V is TRBV20-1; D may be TRBD1 (5 bases). The V and J ends lost 4 bases and 8 bases respectively, with 8 bases between them. CDR3 length: 10 amino acids. Germline V CDR1 and CDR2: DFQATT, SNEGSKA (reference sequence). The CDR3 DNA reads as TGCAGTGCTACAGGGTTAGGCTACACCTTC. This translates into CSATGLGYTF.

The CDR3 DNA reads TGTGCCAGCAGCTCGGGGGGGGGACGGTACAATGAGCAGTTCTTC. Translated: CASSSGGGRYNEQFF. The V call is TRBV5-8, the J call TRBJ2-1; 8 bases line up with TRBD2. Losses at the gene ends were 3 bases for V and 4 bases for J; bases not matched to a gene: 6. This CDR3 spans 15 amino acids. Germline-derived CDR1 and CDR2 are SGHTS and YDEGEE.

V and J are TRBV7-3 and TRBJ1-1; a possible D gene is TRBD1 (5 bases). The germline gives CDR1 SGHTA, CDR2 FQGTGA. This CDR3 has 13 amino acids. Trimming left V 3 bases short and J 8 bases short, with 13 bases between. The CDR3 protein is CASSFGAGYEAFF. CDR3 coding DNA: TGTGCCAGCAGCTTCGGGGCAGGGTACGAAGCTTTCTTT.

This rearrangement joins TRBV19 to TRBJ1-2; TRBD1 is a possible D gene (5 bases). Trimming cost V 5 bases and J 8 bases, with 12 bases left between them. The germline CDR1 and CDR2 sequences are LNHDA and SQIVND (reference sequence). There are 12 residues in the CDR3. This CDR3 reads CASSRQGGGYTF. CDR3 DNA: TGTGCCAGTAGTCGGCAGGGTGGAGGCTACACCTTC. Full variable domain (missing parts from reference TRBV19 and TRBJ1-2): DGGITQSPKYLFRKEGQNVTLSCEQNLNHDAMYWYRQDPGQGLRLIYYSQIVNDFQKGDIAEGYSVSREKKESFPLTVTSAQKNPTAFYLCASSRQGGGYTFGSGTRLTVV.